Described below is a single T cell receptor beta chain sequence and its context. This record comes from a study of blood T cell repertoires in COVID-19. Background on the study: Samples of COVID-19 (acute and convalescent) were obtained from the United States, Italy and Spain. Sample material is recorded as cDNA or gDNA derived from T cells, B-cell-depleted T cells, or PBMCs.

CDR1 and CDR2 from the germline V gene are MNHEY and SVGEGT. After removal of 7 bases from V and 12 bases from J, the junction contained 15 bases not matched to a gene. This CDR3 comprises 15 residues. In the original analysis: Estimates of nucleated cell counts were drawn from the amplification of reference gene primers. TCRdb's table, derived via immunoSEQ multiplex PCR, lists solely in-frame clones and lacks some. V, J and clone size are those of that table, while D and trimming were read from the DNA. Of about 80,000 clones in the sample, 76% were seen once. This clonotype originated in a man in his 70s with active or convalescent COVID-19. The sequencing input was peripheral blood. The J gene is TRBJ2-1, the V gene TRBV6-2 or TRBV6-3; 10 positions agree with TRBD2. The CDR3: CASNPTTAGGPRQFF. As DNA, the CDR3 is TGTGCCAGCAACCCAACAACAGCGGGGGGGCCCCGGCAGTTCTTC.